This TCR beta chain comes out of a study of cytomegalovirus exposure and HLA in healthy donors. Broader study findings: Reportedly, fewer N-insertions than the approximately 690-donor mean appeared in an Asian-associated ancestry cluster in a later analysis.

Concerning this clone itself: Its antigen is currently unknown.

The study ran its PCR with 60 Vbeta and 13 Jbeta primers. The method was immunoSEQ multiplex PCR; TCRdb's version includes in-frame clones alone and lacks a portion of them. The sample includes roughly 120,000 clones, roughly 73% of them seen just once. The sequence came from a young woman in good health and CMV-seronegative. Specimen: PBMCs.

This CDR3 is CASSLGVGTSPGELFF. The CDR3 coding sequence is TGTGCCAGCAGCTTAGGTGTTGGGACTTCACCCGGGGAGCTGTTTTTT. The chain combines TRBV11-2 with TRBJ2-2, with D possibly being TRBD2 (6 bases). The CDR3 runs to 16 residues. The germline V gene encodes CDR1 SGHAT and CDR2 FQNNGV. V lost 1 base and J lost 6, with 15 bases in between.